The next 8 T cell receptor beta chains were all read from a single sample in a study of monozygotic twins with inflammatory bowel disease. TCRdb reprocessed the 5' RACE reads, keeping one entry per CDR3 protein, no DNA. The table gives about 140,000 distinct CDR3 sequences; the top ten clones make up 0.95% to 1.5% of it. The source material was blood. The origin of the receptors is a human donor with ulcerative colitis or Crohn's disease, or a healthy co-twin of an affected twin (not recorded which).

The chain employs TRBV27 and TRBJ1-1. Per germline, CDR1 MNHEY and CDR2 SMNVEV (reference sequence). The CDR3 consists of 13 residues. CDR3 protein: CASSFHLNTEAFF.

CDR3 sequence reads: CASSMADTYYEQYF. The chain joins TRBV5-1 to TRBJ2-7; TCRdb gives TRBD1 as the D gene, but with no DNA this cannot be confirmed. This CDR3 region has 14 residues. Germline CDR1 SGHRS, CDR2 YFSETQ.

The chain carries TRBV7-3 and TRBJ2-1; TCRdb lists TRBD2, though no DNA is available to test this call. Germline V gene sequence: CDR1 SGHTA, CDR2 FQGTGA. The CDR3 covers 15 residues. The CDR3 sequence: CASSQGLAGRNEQFF.

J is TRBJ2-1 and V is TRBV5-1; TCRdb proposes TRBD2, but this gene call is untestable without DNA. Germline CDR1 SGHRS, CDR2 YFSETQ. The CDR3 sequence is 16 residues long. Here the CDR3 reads CASSLGGRAQYNEQFF. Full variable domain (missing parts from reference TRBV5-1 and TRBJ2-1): KAGVTQTPRYLIKTRGQQVTLSCSPISGHRSVSWYQQTPGQGLQFLFEYFSETQRNKGNFPGRFSGRQFSNSRSEMNVSTLELGDSALYLCASSLGGRAQYNEQFFGPGTRLTVL.

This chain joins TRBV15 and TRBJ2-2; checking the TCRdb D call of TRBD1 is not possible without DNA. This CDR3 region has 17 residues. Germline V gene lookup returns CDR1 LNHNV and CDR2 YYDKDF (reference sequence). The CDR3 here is CATSRVGAGIGTGELFF.

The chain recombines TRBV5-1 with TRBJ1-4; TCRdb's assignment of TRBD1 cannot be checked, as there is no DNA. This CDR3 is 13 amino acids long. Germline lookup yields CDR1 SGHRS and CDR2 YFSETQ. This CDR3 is CASSLDRNEKLFF.

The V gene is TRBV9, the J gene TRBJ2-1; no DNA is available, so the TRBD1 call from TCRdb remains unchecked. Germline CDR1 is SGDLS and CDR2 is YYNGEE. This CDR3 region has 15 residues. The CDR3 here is CASSVDNAPYNEQFF.

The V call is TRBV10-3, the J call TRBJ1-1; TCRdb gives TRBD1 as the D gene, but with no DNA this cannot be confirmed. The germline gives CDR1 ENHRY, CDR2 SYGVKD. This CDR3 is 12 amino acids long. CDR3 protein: CAISDPGRGAFF.